The clone carrying this TCR beta chain was counted a few times. Its antigen is unidentified. These data originate in a study of response to subunit inactivated influenza vaccine. Findings of the study overall: T cells newly recruited by each seasonal influenza vaccination are few, the authors suggested.

TCRdb redid the calling of the RT-PCR reads with MiXCR, one entry per CDR3 protein. The sample lists about 700,000 distinct CDR3 sequences; approximately 14% were seen once. This CDR3 is 13 amino acids long. The V gene's germline CDR1 is MDHEN and CDR2 SYDVKM. Trimming removed 5 bases at V and 6 bases at J, with 14 bases between. The V and J genes are TRBV28 and TRBJ2-7; D is uncertain. Sequenced here: PBMCs from blood, sampled around two weeks before vaccination. The receptor's source is a man aged 45-65 years who received an inactivated influenza vaccine. The CDR3 nucleotides read TGTGCCAGCAGTCGGGCCGGCCCTACCGAGCAGTACTTC. Translating gives CASSRAGPTEQYF.